One sample yielded the 10 T cell receptor beta chains listed below, sequenced in a study of T cells in Graves' hyperthyroidism and ophthalmopathy. Amplification targeted TCR beta CDR3 regions from RNA transcripts. In the first-round RT-PCR of the TCR CDR3, the HTBI primer set was used. TCRdb processed the multiplex PCR reads anew with MiXCR; each CDR3 protein has one entry. Of around 440,000 distinct CDR3 sequences in the sample, approximately 14% were seen once. Source material: blood. The receptors stem from a young woman with Graves' hyperthyroidism.

This clonotype was counted ten times or more. The V call is TRBV18, the J call TRBJ1-5; 7 bases are a match to TRBD1. J was trimmed by 2 bases and V by 3 bases; bases with no gene match: 4. This CDR3 contains 15 residues. CDR1 is KGHSH and CDR2 is LQKENI in the germline V gene. In nucleotides, the CDR3 is TGTGCCAGCTCACCGTCAGGGGGACGCAATCAGCCCCAGCATTTT. It translates to CASSPSGGRNQPQHF. The whole variable domain, remainder taken from reference TRBV18 and TRBJ1-5, is NAGVMQNPRHLVRRRGQEARLRCSPMKGHSHVYWYRQLPEEGLKFMVYLQKENIIDESGMPKERFSAEFPKEGPSILRIQQVVRGDSAAYFCASSPSGGRNQPQHFGDGTRLSIL.

The V and J genes are TRBV4-1 and TRBJ2-4; D is unclear. The V and J ends lost 2 bases and 11 bases respectively, with 13 bases between them. From germline, CDR1 is MGHRA and CDR2 YSYEKL. This CDR3 has 13 residues. CDR3 in DNA: TGCGCCAGCAGCCAACGGACGGGTGGGTTTCAGTACTTC. Its translation is CASSQRTGGFQYF.

This chain links TRBV11-2 with TRBJ1-2; D not resolved. CDR3 size: 15 residues. Germline CDR1 and CDR2: SGHAT and FQNNGV. V gave up 1 base and J gave up 4 bases, with 13 bases separating them. The CDR3 spells CASSLGFRRAYGYTF. The CDR3, as DNA: TGTGCCAGCAGCTTAGGATTTCGGAGGGCCTATGGCTACACCTTC.

Only a few counts were recorded for this clonotype. The rearrangement links TRBV9 to TRBJ1-1, with D perhaps matching TRBD1 (6 bases). The CDR3 runs 13 residues. V lost 2 bases and J 9 bases, leaving 14 bases between the germline ends. Germline CDR1 SGDLS, CDR2 YYNGEE. The CDR3 nucleotides are TGTGCCAGCAGCGTCCAGGGGTATGAGCAAGCTTTCTTT. It is translated as CASSVQGYEQAFF.

This clonotype was recorded at least ten times. The rearrangement uses TRBV6-1 and TRBJ2-5; D perhaps matches TRBD1 (5 bases). The CDR3 has 12 amino acids. The V end lost 7 bases, the J end lost 0 bases, and 6 bases lay between the germline ends. The germline V gene encodes CDR1 MNHNS and CDR2 SASEGT. The CDR3 protein is CASTRDQETQYF. The CDR3 nucleotides are TGTGCCAGCACCAGGGACCAAGAGACCCAGTACTTC.

Note on this clonotype: This may stem from a read error, because a much larger clone lies one nucleotide away. This CDR3 reads CACSPPGRVGDTQYF. The CDR3 DNA is TGTGCCTGCTCACCACCGGGCAGGGTGGGAGATACGCAGTATTTT. This chain joins TRBV18 and TRBJ2-3, with a weak D call TRBD1 (5 bases). The V gene's germline CDR1 is KGHSH and CDR2 LQKENI. The length of the CDR3 is 15 residues.

This clonotype occurred a few times. CDR3 bases: TGTGCCAGCAGCCCAGAAGACAGTAGTAATGGCTACACCTTC. The encoded protein is CASSPEDSSNGYTF. The V gene is TRBV6-1, the J gene TRBJ1-2, with D possibly TRBD1 on 5 matching bases. This CDR3 has 14 amino acids. CDR1 and CDR2 from the germline V gene are MNHNS and SASEGT. The V end lost 6 bases, the J end lost 6 bases, and 17 bases lay between the germline ends.

V usage is TRBV6-2 or TRBV6-3 and J usage is TRBJ2-6; 9 bases agree with TRBD1. Per germline, CDR1 MNHEY and CDR2 SVGEGT. There are 17 residues in the CDR3. The V gene end was trimmed by 4 bases and the J gene end by 4 bases; junction bases not matched to a gene: 8. The CDR3 bases are TGTGCCAGCAGTTTTCGGGACAGGGCGTGGGGGGCCAACGTCCTGACTTTC. Amino acid sequence: CASSFRDRAWGANVLTF.

This clonotype was observed at least ten times. This chain joins TRBV9 and TRBJ1-3; D unclear. CDR3 size: 16 residues. V lost 0 bases and J 0 bases, leaving 10 bases between the germline ends. Germline V gene data show CDR1 as SGDLS and CDR2 as YYNGEE. CDR3 DNA: TGTGCCAGCAGCGTAGGTGGCAGTCTCTCTGGAAACACCATATATTTT. Translating gives CASSVGGSLSGNTIYF.

CDR3 loop: CASSATGTWAYEQYF. The CDR3 nucleotides read TGCGCCAGCAGCGCAACCGGGACATGGGCCTACGAGCAGTACTTC. V is TRBV4-1 and J is TRBJ2-7; the D gene is possibly TRBD1 (6 bases). This CDR3 contains 15 residues. V lost 5 bases to trimming and J lost 2 bases, with 16 bases between them. Germline V lookup: CDR1 MGHRA, CDR2 YSYEKL.